This T cell receptor (beta chain) was captured in a study of Tregs in tolerant kidney transplant recipients. Study-wide results and caveats: Changing PCR primers prevented nucleotide comparison between some patients' samples.

With respect to this clone: Its antigen is currently unknown.

TCRdb's table, derived via immunoSEQ multiplex PCR, lists solely in-frame clones and lacks some. The profile shows about 66,000 clones, just under 95% of them singletons. The CDR3 runs to 13 residues. Germline assignment: CDR1 SEHNR and CDR2 FQNEAQ (reference sequence). V was trimmed by 5 bases and J by 7 bases, leaving 14 bases between them. Sequenced material: CD8+ T cells from blood, taken before the transplant. The TCR sequence derives from a human donor who received a combined kidney and bone marrow transplant. This chain links TRBV7-9 with TRBJ1-1; D remains unclear. This chain's CDR3 is CASSPSNSLEAFF. CDR3 in DNA: TGTGCCAGCAGCCCTAGCAACAGCCTTGAAGCTTTCTTT. Complete variable domain (other parts from reference TRBV7-9 and TRBJ1-1): DTGVSQNPRHKITKRGQNVTFRCDPISEHNRLYWYRQTLGQGPEFLTYFQNEAQLEKSRLLSDRFSAERPKGSFSTLEIQRTEQGDSAMYLCASSPSNSLEAFFGQGTRLTVV.